Included here is one T cell receptor beta chain sequence, with context. No antigen is known for it. TCRdb's copy holds only in-frame clones and misses some; the assay was immunoSEQ multiplex PCR. The profile shows 60,000 to 75,000 clones, around 90% of them singletons. J gave up 7 bases and V 2 bases, and 8 bases lay outside the gene matches. The CDR3 totals 16 residues. Germline values: CDR1 SGHTA, CDR2 FQGNSA. The data were obtained in a study of lymphopenia after photon versus proton radiotherapy. The study's findings and limits: Under photons, naive T cells and diversity fell while effector/memory populations rose.

V usage is TRBV7-2 and J usage is TRBJ1-6; 7 nucleotides align to TRBD1. Here the sequenced sample was peripheral blood, taken from a patient treated with proton-based radiotherapy. The TCR was taken from a man at least 80 years old with esophageal cancer. The DNA of the CDR3 is TGTGCCAGCAGCTTAATCACAGGGGCCTTCAATTCACCCCTCCACTTT. Translating it yields CASSLITGAFNSPLHF.